One sample yielded the 8 T cell receptor beta chains listed below, sequenced in a study of regulatory and conventional T cells in RAG deficiency. Blood CD4+ CD25-high CD127-low regulatory T cells supplied the genomic DNA template. Sequenced by immunoSEQ multiplex PCR; TCRdb stores in-frame clones only, minus some. The data hold under 20,000 clones, with about 87% observed a single time. This sample was also put to use in a study of regulatory T cells. That source notes: Primers: 52 TRBV forward and 13 TRBJ reverse.

Sequenced sample: Tregs sorted from blood. These TCRs come from a human donor in good health.

The J gene is TRBJ2-3, the V gene TRBV6-1, with TRBD1 matching 7 bases. After removal of 5 bases from V and 0 bases from J, the junction contained 5 bases not matched to a gene. Germline V gene data show CDR1 as MNHNS and CDR2 as SASEGT. This CDR3 region has 15 residues. The CDR3 loop reads CASSKDRSSTDTQYF. CDR3 coding DNA: TGTGCCAGCAGTAAGGACAGGTCTAGCACAGATACGCAGTATTTT.

The V gene is TRBV5-4, the J gene TRBJ2-7, with 8 bases fitting TRBD1. The V and J ends lost 3 bases and 0 bases, in that order; junction bases with no gene match: 5. The CDR3 runs to 15 residues. Germline CDR1 and CDR2: SGHNT and YYREEE (reference sequence). As DNA, the CDR3 is TGTGCCAGCAGCTCGGGACAGGTGAGCTCCTACGAGCAGTACTTC. Translation gives CASSSGQVSSYEQYF.

The CDR3 bases are TGTGCCTGGAGTGTACATTTGGGAGTGGGCTCCTATAATTCACCCCTCCACTTT. Translation gives CAWSVHLGVGSYNSPLHF. This rearrangement joins TRBV30 to TRBJ1-6; D uncertain. The CDR3 runs 18 residues. Trimming took 0 bases from V and 0 from J, leaving 15 bases between them. Germline values: CDR1 GTSNPN, CDR2 SVGIG (reference sequence).

V is TRBV19 and J is TRBJ2-3, with 7 bases matching TRBD2. The CDR3 has 14 residues. With V trimmed by 10 bases and J by 2 bases, 9 bases remained unmatched. CDR1 is LNHDA, CDR2 SQIVND, per germline (reference sequence). The DNA for the CDR3 is TGTGCCACCGCCCGGGACTACGACACAGATACGCAGTATTTT. This sequence encodes CATARDYDTDTQYF.

The chain combines TRBV2 with TRBJ1-2; the match to TRBD1 covers 9 bases. The length of the CDR3 is 12 residues. Germline CDR1 SNHLY, CDR2 FYNNEI. Unmatched junction bases numbered 6, after V lost 3 bases and J lost 13 bases. The CDR3 DNA sequence: TGTGCCAGCAGTGACGCCGACAGGGGGGGCACCTTC. Translation gives CASSDADRGGTF.

This chain links TRBV28 with TRBJ2-7; 12 bases match TRBD1. The germline V gene encodes CDR1 MDHEN and CDR2 SYDVKM. The CDR3 is made up of 14 amino acids. The junction had 7 bases not matched to a gene; V was cut back by 7 bases and J by 6 bases. The chain's CDR3 is CASIPGQGATEQYF. In DNA, the CDR3 is TGTGCCAGCATACCGGGACAGGGGGCAACCGAGCAGTACTTC.

The chain has TRBV6-1 and TRBJ2-3; 11 bases line up with TRBD2. From germline, CDR1 is MNHNS and CDR2 SASEGT. The ends lost 7 bases at V and 3 bases at J; junction bases unmatched: 6. The CDR3 totals 15 residues. The CDR3 bases are TGTGCCAGCACCTTATTAGCGGGGGGGACAGATACGCAGTATTTT. Its protein product is CASTLLAGGTDTQYF.

V is TRBV15 and J is TRBJ2-2; D gene unclear. Germline CDR1 and CDR2: LNHNV and YYDKDF (reference sequence). CDR3 length equals 15 residues. Trimming pared 2 bases from V and 6 bases from J, leaving 13 bases between. The chain's CDR3 is CATSRTGYGAGELFF. The CDR3 nucleotides are TGTGCCACCAGCAGAACCGGTTATGGGGCCGGGGAGCTGTTTTTT. Filled out from reference TRBV15 and TRBJ2-2, the complete variable domain reads DAMVIQNPRYQVTQFGKPVTLSCSQTLNHNVMYWYQQKSSQAPKLLFHYYDKDFNNEADTPDNFQSRRPNTSFCFLDIRSPGLGDTAMYLCATSRTGYGAGELFFGEGSRLTVL.